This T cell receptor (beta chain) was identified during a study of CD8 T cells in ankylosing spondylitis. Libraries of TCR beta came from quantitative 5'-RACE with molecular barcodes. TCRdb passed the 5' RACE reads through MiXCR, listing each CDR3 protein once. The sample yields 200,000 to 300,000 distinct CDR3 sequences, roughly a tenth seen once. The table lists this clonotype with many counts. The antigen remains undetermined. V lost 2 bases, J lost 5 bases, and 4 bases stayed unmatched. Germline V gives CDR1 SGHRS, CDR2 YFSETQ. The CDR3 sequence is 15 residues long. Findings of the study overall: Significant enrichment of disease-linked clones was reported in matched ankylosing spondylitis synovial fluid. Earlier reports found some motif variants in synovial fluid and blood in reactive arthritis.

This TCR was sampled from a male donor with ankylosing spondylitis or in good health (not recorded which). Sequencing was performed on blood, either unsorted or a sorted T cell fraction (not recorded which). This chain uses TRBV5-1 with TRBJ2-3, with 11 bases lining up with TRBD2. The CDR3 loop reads CASSFSGGARDTQYF. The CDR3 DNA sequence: TGCGCCAGCAGCTTTAGCGGGGGGGCCAGAGATACGCAGTATTTT.